This T cell receptor (beta chain) appears in the sequencing data of a study of tissue T cells after allogeneic stem cell transplantation. CDR3 sequences, V/J genes, frequencies and template counts came from survey-depth TCRbeta sequencing. The data were produced by immunoSEQ multiplex PCR, yet TCRdb's version contains in-frame clones alone and is incomplete. The sample shows 20,000 to 25,000 clones, about 70% of them seen only once. Findings of the study overall: Few T cell clones were shared across patients, but motif clusters showed tissue-specific shared signatures. Tissue-detected TCR repertoire was only partly captured by blood and spleen T cells.

Autopsy tissues spanned esophagus to rectum, liver, skin, and lymphoid organs including spleen. Comment on this clone: The antigen is undetermined.

This clonotype was sampled from a female donor over 55 with lung cancer. The sample was tissue from the ileum, taken at autopsy.

CDR3 DNA: TGTGCCAGCAGCTTGCAGGGGTATCGAGGGGAGACCCAGTACTTC. Translation: CASSLQGYRGETQYF. This sequence joins TRBV7-8 and TRBJ2-5; D is possibly TRBD1 (6 bases). Germline loops: CDR1 SGHVS, CDR2 FQNEAQ. The ends were cut back, 3 bases at V and 5 bases at J, with 16 bases in the middle. This CDR3 region has 15 residues.